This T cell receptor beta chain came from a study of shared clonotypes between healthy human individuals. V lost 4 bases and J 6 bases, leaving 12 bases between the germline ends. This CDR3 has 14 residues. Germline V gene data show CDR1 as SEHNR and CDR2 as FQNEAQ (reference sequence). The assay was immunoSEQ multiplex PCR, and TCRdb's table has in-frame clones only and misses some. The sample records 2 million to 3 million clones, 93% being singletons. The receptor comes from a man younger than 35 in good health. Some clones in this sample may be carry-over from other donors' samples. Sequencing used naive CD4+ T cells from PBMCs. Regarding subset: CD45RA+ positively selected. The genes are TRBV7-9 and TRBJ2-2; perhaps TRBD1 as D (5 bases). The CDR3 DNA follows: TGTGCCAGCAGCTCGTCCCTCAGGGCCGGGGAGCTGTTTTTT. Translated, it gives CASSSSLRAGELFF.